The 18 T cell receptor beta chains in this list originate from one sample, sequenced in a study of blood T cell repertoires in COVID-19. The assay was immunoSEQ multiplex PCR, and TCRdb's table has in-frame clones only and misses some. Among about 220,000 clones listed, around 82% were seen once. The sequencing input was peripheral blood. Receptors originate from a woman between 70 and 85 years old with acute or convalescent COVID-19.

This clone was counted between two and nine times. This may arise from a read error, as a much more abundant clone is one base away. This sequence joins TRBV7-2 and TRBJ1-2; TRBD1 aligns across 8 bases. This CDR3 comprises 13 residues. With V trimmed by 5 bases and J by 3 bases, 2 bases remained unmatched. CDR1 is SGHTA and CDR2 is FQGNSA in the germline V gene. In DNA form, the CDR3 reads TGTGCCAGCAGCCCGGACAGGGACTATGGCTACACCTTC. It is translated as CASSPDRDYGYTF.

This CDR3 is CASSQGLNNEQFF. The CDR3 bases are TGTGCCAGCTCCCAGGGGCTGAACAATGAGCAGTTCTTC. The J gene is TRBJ2-1, the V gene TRBV7-2, with D maybe TRBD1 (6 bases). This CDR3 spans 13 amino acids. V lost 8 bases to trimming and J lost 5 bases, with 13 bases between them. CDR1 is SGHTA, CDR2 FQGNSA, per germline. The complete variable domain, with remaining parts taken from reference TRBV7-2 and TRBJ2-1, reads GAGVSQSPSNKVTEKGKDVELRCDPISGHTALYWYRQSLGQGLEFLIYFQGNSAPDKSGLPSDRFSAERTGGSVSTLTIQRTQQEDSAVYLCASSQGLNNEQFFGPGTRLTVL.

This clone was counted many times. J is TRBJ1-5 and V is TRBV19; D remains ambiguous. Germline lookup yields CDR1 LNHDA and CDR2 SQIVND (reference sequence). The length of the CDR3 is 13 residues. V was clipped by 1 base and J by 4 bases, with 5 bases between them. In DNA form, the CDR3 reads TGTGCCAGTAGTATAGCGGGGAATCAGCCCCAGCATTTT. Translating gives CASSIAGNQPQHF.

The J gene is TRBJ2-2, the V gene TRBV7-2; 9 nucleotides agree with TRBD2. This CDR3 region has 15 residues. V gave up 2 bases and J gave up 4 bases; unmatched junction bases: 2. Germline V gives CDR1 SGHTA, CDR2 FQGNSA. CDR3 region: CASSLSGRRTGELFF. The CDR3 DNA follows: TGTGCCAGCAGCTTAAGCGGGAGGCGCACCGGGGAGCTGTTTTTT.

The rearrangement uses TRBV9 and TRBJ1-6; D perhaps matches TRBD1 (5 bases). The germline V and J ends were trimmed by 0 bases and 8 bases, with 6 bases remaining between them. CDR1 and CDR2 from the germline V gene are SGDLS and YYNGEE. This CDR3 comprises 13 residues. The CDR3 spells CASSVGGDSPLHF. The CDR3 DNA reads TGTGCCAGCAGCGTAGGGGGGGATTCACCCCTCCACTTT.

A single count supports this clone. V is TRBV6-2 or TRBV6-3 and J is TRBJ2-3, with a weak D call TRBD1 (5 bases). The CDR3 contains 14 residues. CDR1 MNHEY and CDR2 SVGEGT come from the germline V gene. The V gene lost 1 base and the J gene lost 9 bases, with 14 bases spanning the gap. CDR3 in amino acids: CASSYFIPPGTQYF. The CDR3 DNA reads as TGTGCCAGCAGTTACTTTATTCCTCCAGGGACGCAGTATTTT.

This clone appeared a single time. V gene TRBV5-6 combines with J gene TRBJ1-1; D perhaps matches TRBD1 (6 bases). V lost 5 bases, J lost 7 bases, and 12 bases lay in between. This CDR3 comprises 12 residues. The germline V gene has CDR1 SGHDT and CDR2 YYEEEE. CDR3 coding DNA: TGTGCCAGCAGTTACGCAGGGGTTGAAGCTTTCTTT. Its translation: CASSYAGVEAFF.

The chain links TRBV19 to TRBJ1-2; TRBD1 matches 9 bases. This CDR3 region has 15 residues. Looked up from germline, CDR1 is LNHDA and CDR2 is SQIVND (reference sequence). The V segment lost 6 bases and the J segment 4 bases; nucleotides outside the gene matches: 9. CDR3 sequence: CASSPIPDRGYGYTF. CDR3 coding DNA: TGTGCCAGTAGCCCCATCCCGGACAGGGGCTATGGCTACACCTTC. The whole variable domain, filled in from reference TRBV19 and TRBJ1-2, reads DGGITQSPKYLFRKEGQNVTLSCEQNLNHDAMYWYRQDPGQGLRLIYYSQIVNDFQKGDIAEGYSVSREKKESFPLTVTSAQKNPTAFYLCASSPIPDRGYGYTFGSGTRLTVV.

The V call is TRBV7-2, the J call TRBJ1-2; D call uncertain. The CDR3 covers 15 residues. Germline loops: CDR1 SGHTA, CDR2 FQGNSA. V gave up 6 bases and J gave up 4 bases, with 18 bases separating them. The CDR3 protein is CASSFRNTEVYGYTF. In nucleotides, the CDR3 is TGTGCCAGCAGTTTCCGCAACACAGAAGTCTATGGCTACACCTTC.

This clone appeared once. This chain uses TRBV10-3 with TRBJ2-3; 10 nucleotides line up with TRBD2. V trimming: 6 bases; J trimming: 3 bases; junction bases outside the gene matches: 0. The CDR3 spans 13 residues. The V gene's germline CDR1 is ENHRY and CDR2 SYGVKD. In DNA, the CDR3 is TGTGCCATCAGACTAGCGGGGACAGATACGCAGTATTTT. Its translation is CAIRLAGTDTQYF.

CDR3 in amino acids: CASSLGRGLETEAFF. DNA for the CDR3: TGCGCCAGCAGCTTGGGCAGGGGGCTCGAAACTGAAGCTTTCTTT. This chain links TRBV5-1 with TRBJ1-1; TRBD1 aligns across 8 bases. Germline V gives CDR1 SGHRS, CDR2 YFSETQ. The CDR3 spans 15 residues. V shed 0 bases, J shed 5 bases, and the junction held 6 bases outside the gene matches.

CDR3 amino acids: CASSPPRRGGNIDTQYF. The CDR3 DNA reads TGTGCCAGCAGCCCCCCTCGACGGGGGGGTAATATAGATACGCAGTATTTT. The chain combines TRBV6-2 or TRBV6-3 with TRBJ2-3; 8 bases are a match to TRBD2. The germline V gene encodes CDR1 MNHEY and CDR2 SVGEGT. This CDR3 comprises 17 residues. The V gene end was trimmed by 6 bases and the J gene end by 5 bases; junction bases not matched to a gene: 16.

As regards this clone: Different DNA sequences within this sample yield the same CDR3. The chain couples TRBV15 to TRBJ2-7, with D perhaps TRBD1 (6 bases). Germline V gene lookup returns CDR1 LNHNV and CDR2 YYDKDF (reference sequence). The CDR3 loop spans 13 amino acids. V lost 3 bases, J lost 0 bases, and 6 bases lay in between. DNA for the CDR3: TGTGCCACCAGCAGGGACAGCTCCTACGAGCAGTACTTC. Its protein product is CATSRDSSYEQYF.

The J gene is TRBJ1-6, the V gene TRBV9, with 9 bases identical to TRBD1. The CDR3 is 16 amino acids. The junction had 7 bases not matched to a gene; V was cut back by 0 bases and J by 9 bases. The germline CDR1 and CDR2 sequences are SGDLS and YYNGEE. For the CDR3, the DNA is TGTGCCAGCAGCGTAGGTTTCGGGACAGGGAGTTCACCCCTCCACTTT. The encoded protein is CASSVGFGTGSSPLHF.

This sequence joins TRBV5-6 and TRBJ1-1, with a tentative D call TRBD1 (5 bases). In germline, CDR1 is SGHDT, CDR2 YYEEEE. Trimming pared 4 bases from V and 5 bases from J, leaving 12 bases between. This CDR3 has 13 amino acids. CDR3 nucleotide sequence: TGTGCCAGCAGCGGACAAATGGGGACTGAAGCTTTCTTT. Encoded protein: CASSGQMGTEAFF.

This chain joins TRBV21-1 and TRBJ2-3; the table's D call, TRBD2, was not checked against the DNA. TRBV21-1 is reported as a pseudogene. CDR3 length equals 17 residues. CDR3 nucleotides: TGTGCCAGCAGCAAGGGGGGGAATAGCGGCCCCACAGATACGCAGTATTTT. Its translation is CASSKGGNSGPTDTQYF.

This clone was seen at least ten times. The chain employs TRBV5-1 and TRBJ2-5, with unresolved D. CDR3 size: 13 residues. Trimming left V 5 bases short and J 2 bases short, with 10 bases between. Germline-derived CDR1 and CDR2 are SGHRS and YFSETQ. CDR3 nucleotides: TGCGCCAGCAGATCGACGGAGCAAGAGACCCAGTACTTC. Translation: CASRSTEQETQYF.

The V call is TRBV6-1, the J call TRBJ2-3, with a possible D match to TRBD1 (6 bases). Trimming shortened V by 3 bases and J by 15 bases, and 19 bases separated the two germline ends. The CDR3 extends over 13 amino acids. The V gene's germline CDR1 is MNHNS and CDR2 SASEGT. The CDR3 region has the DNA TGTGCCAGCAGTGAGAGAGGACAGTCCTCCCTTTATTTT. Translation: CASSERGQSSLYF.